The 5 T cell receptor beta chains below all came from one sample that was sequenced in a study of cytomegalovirus exposure and HLA in healthy donors. PCR amplification relied on 60 Vbeta primers (plus 13 Jbeta primers). Assay: immunoSEQ multiplex PCR; the TCRdb copy retains only in-frame clones and omits some. The sample shows some 170,000 clones, 72% of them seen only once. Sequenced input: PBMCs. These receptors were obtained from a human donor in good health.

V is TRBV29-1 and J is TRBJ1-6; 9 nucleotides agree with TRBD1. V trimming: 5 bases; J trimming: 4 bases; junction bases outside the gene matches: 3. The CDR3 loop spans 14 amino acids. The V gene's germline CDR1 is SQVTM and CDR2 ANQGSEA. The CDR3 DNA follows: TGCAGCGTTAGGACAGGGGCGTATAATTCACCCCTCCACTTT. It codes for CSVRTGAYNSPLHF.

The chain links TRBV2 to TRBJ2-7; TRBD1 agrees at 7 bases. CDR1 and CDR2 from the germline V gene are SNHLY and FYNNEI. This CDR3 has 15 amino acids. The junction had 8 bases not matched to a gene; V was cut back by 4 bases and J by 2 bases. CDR3: CASSANRGWTYEQYF. The CDR3 nucleotides read TGTGCCAGCAGTGCAAACAGGGGTTGGACCTACGAGCAGTACTTC.

The CDR3 loop reads CASSRQPVNTEAFF. CDR3 DNA sequence: TGTGCCAGCTCACGACAGCCTGTGAACACTGAAGCTTTCTTT. The genes are TRBV18 and TRBJ1-1, with D possibly TRBD1 on 5 matching bases. Germline V gene lookup returns CDR1 KGHSH and CDR2 LQKENI. This CDR3 region has 14 residues. V was clipped by 4 bases and J by 0 bases, with 9 bases between them.

The gene calls are TRBV5-8 and TRBJ1-1; possible D gene TRBD1, 6 bases. Trimming took off 6 bases at V and 5 bases at J, with 14 bases between the two ends. Per germline, CDR1 SGHTS and CDR2 YDEGEE. The CDR3 contains 13 residues. CDR3 nucleotide sequence: TGTGCCAGCATGGGGGCAGGAGGAACTGAAGCTTTCTTT. It codes for CASMGAGGTEAFF.

This clone came up a few times. The chain joins TRBV5-1 to TRBJ2-1; D perhaps matches TRBD1 (5 bases). Trimming shortened V by 6 bases and J by 3 bases, and 16 bases separated the two germline ends. CDR1 is SGHRS, CDR2 YFSETQ, per germline. The CDR3 has 15 amino acids. The CDR3 sequence: CASIPPDSIYNEQFF. In DNA, the CDR3 is TGCGCCAGCATCCCCCCAGACAGCATCTACAATGAGCAGTTCTTC.